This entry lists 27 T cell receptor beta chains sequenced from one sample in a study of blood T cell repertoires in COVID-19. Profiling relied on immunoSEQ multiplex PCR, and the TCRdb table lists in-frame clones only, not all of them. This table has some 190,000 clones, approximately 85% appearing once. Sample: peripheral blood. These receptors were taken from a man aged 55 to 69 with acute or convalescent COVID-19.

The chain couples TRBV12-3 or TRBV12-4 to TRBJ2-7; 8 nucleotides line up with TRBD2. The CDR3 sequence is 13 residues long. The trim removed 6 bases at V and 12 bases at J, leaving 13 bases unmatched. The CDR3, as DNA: TGTGCCAGCAGCCGCACCCCGGGACTAGACCTGTACTTC. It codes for CASSRTPGLDLYF.

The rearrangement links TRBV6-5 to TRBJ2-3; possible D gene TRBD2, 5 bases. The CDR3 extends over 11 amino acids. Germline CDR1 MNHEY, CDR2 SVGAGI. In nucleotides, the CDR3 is TGTGCAGCCGCGGCGGGCCATTATAAATATTTT. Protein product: CAAAAGHYKYF.

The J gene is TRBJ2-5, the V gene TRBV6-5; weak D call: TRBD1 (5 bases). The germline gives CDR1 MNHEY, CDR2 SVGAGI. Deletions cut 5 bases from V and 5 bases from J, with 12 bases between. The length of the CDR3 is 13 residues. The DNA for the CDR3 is TGTGCCAGCAGTACCCAGGGAAGCGAGACCCAGTACTTC. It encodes CASSTQGSETQYF.

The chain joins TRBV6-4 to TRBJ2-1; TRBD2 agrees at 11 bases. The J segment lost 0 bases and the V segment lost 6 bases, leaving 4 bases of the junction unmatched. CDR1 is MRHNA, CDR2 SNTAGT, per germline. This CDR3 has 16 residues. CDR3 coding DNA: TGTGCCAGCAGCGAAACTAGCGGGAGCTCCTACAATGAGCAGTTCTTC. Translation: CASSETSGSSYNEQFF.

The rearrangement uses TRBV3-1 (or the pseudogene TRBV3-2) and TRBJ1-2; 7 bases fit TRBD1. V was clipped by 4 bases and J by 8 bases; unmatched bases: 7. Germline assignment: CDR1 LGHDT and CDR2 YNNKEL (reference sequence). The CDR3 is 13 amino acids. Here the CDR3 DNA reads TGTGCCAGCAGCCCAGCACAGGGGAGGGGCTACACCTTC. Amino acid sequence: CASSPAQGRGYTF.

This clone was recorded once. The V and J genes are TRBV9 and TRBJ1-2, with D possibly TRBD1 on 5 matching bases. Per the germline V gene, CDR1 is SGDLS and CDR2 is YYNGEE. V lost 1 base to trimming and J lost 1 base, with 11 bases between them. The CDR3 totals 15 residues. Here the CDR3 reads CASSVQPDSNYGYTF. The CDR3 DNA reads TGTGCCAGCAGCGTACAACCCGACAGTAACTATGGCTACACCTTC.

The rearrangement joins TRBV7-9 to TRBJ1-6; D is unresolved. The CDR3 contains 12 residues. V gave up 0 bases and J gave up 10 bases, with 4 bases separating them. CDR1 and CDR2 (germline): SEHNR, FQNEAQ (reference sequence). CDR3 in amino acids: CASSLAGSPLHF. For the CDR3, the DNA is TGTGCCAGCAGCTTAGCGGGCTCACCCCTCCACTTT. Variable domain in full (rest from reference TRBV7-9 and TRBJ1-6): DTGVSQNPRHKITKRGQNVTFRCDPISEHNRLYWYRQTLGQGPEFLTYFQNEAQLEKSRLLSDRFSAERPKGSFSTLEIQRTEQGDSAMYLCASSLAGSPLHFGNGTRLTVT.

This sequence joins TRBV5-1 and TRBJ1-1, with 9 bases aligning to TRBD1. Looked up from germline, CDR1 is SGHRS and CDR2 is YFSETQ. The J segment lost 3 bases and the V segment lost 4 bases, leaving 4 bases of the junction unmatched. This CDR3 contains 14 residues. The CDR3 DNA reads TGCGCCAGCAGCCCGACAGGGGGGGACACTGAAGCTTTCTTT. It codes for CASSPTGGDTEAFF.

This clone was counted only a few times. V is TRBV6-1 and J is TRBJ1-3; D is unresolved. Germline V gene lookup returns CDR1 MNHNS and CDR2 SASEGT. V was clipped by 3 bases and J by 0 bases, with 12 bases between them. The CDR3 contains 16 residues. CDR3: CASSELPGLSGNTIYF. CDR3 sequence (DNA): TGTGCCAGCAGTGAGCTACCGGGTCTCTCTGGAAACACCATATATTTT.

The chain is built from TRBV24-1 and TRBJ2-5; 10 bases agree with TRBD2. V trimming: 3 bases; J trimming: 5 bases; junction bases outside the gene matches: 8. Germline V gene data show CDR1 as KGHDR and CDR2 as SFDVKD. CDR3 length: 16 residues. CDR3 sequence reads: CATSDEAGGSWETQYF. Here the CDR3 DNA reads TGTGCCACCAGTGATGAAGCGGGAGGGTCGTGGGAGACCCAGTACTTC.

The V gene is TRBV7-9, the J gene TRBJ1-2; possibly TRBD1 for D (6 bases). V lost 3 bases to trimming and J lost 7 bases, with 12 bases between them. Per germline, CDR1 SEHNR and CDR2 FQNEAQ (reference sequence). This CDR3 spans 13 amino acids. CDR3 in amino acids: CASSFPGAGGYTF. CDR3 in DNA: TGTGCCAGCAGCTTTCCAGGGGCGGGTGGCTACACCTTC.

CDR3: CASSHGGFSNQPQHF. CDR3 bases: TGTGCCAGCAGCCACGGGGGATTTAGCAATCAGCCCCAGCATTTT. The chain uses TRBV6-2 or TRBV6-3 and TRBJ1-5; D possibly corresponds to TRBD1 (5 bases). This CDR3 is built from 15 residues. Germline assignment: CDR1 MNHEY and CDR2 SVGEGT. V lost 6 bases, J lost 0 bases, and 12 bases lay in between.

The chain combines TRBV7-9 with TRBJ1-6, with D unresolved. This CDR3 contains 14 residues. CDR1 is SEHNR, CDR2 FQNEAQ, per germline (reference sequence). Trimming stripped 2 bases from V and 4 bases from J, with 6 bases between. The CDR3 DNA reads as TGTGCCAGCAGCTTATCGACTTATAATTCACCCCTCCACTTT. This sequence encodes CASSLSTYNSPLHF.

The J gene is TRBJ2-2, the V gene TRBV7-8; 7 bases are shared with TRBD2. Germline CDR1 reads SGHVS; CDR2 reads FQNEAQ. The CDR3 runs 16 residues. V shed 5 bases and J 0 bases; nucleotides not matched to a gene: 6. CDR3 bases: TGTGCCAGCAGCGCGACTAGCAGAGCGAACACCGGGGAGCTGTTTTTT. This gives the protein CASSATSRANTGELFF. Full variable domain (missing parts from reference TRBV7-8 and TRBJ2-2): GAGVSQSPRYKVAKRGQDVALRCDPISGHVSLFWYQQALGQGPEFLTYFQNEAQLDKSGLPSDRFFAERPEGSVSTLKIQRTQQEDSAVYLCASSATSRANTGELFFGEGSRLTVL.

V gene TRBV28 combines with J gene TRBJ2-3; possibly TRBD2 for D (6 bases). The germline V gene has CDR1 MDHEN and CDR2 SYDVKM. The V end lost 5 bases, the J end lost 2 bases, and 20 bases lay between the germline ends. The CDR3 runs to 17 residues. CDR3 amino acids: CASSTTRGGALTDTQYF. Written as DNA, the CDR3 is TGTGCCAGCAGTACGACTCGGGGCGGGGCACTCACAGATACGCAGTATTTT.

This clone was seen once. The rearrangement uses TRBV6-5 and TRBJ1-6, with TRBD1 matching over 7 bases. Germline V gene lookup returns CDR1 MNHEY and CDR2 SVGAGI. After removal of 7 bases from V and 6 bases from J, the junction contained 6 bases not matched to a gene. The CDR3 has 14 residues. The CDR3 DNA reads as TGTGCCAGCACTAAGGGACAGACTAATTCACCCCTCCACTTT. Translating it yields CASTKGQTNSPLHF.

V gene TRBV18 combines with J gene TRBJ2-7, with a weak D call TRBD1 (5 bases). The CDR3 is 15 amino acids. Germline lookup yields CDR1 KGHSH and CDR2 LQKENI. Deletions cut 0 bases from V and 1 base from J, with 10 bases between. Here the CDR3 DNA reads TGTGCCAGCTCACCACCGTCAGGACATTCCTACGAGCAGTACTTC. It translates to CASSPPSGHSYEQYF.

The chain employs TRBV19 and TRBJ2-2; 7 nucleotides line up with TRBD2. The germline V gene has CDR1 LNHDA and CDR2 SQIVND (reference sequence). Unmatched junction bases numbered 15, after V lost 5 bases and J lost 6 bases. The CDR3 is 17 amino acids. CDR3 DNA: TGTGCCAGTAGTCCCCCCTCCCTAAAGGCGGGAGCCGGGGAGCTGTTTTTT. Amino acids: CASSPPSLKAGAGELFF.

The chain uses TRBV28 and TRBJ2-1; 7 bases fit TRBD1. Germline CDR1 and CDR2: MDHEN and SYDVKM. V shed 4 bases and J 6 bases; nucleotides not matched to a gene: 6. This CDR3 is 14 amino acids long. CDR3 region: CASSSRDRINEQFF. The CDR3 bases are TGTGCCAGCAGTTCCCGGGACAGAATCAATGAGCAGTTCTTC.

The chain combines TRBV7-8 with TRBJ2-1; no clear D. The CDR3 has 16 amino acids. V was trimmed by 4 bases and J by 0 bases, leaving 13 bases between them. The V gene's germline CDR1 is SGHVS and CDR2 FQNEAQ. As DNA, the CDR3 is TGTGCCAGCAGCTCTCTGTCGGGTGCCTCCTACAATGAGCAGTTCTTC. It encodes CASSSLSGASYNEQFF.

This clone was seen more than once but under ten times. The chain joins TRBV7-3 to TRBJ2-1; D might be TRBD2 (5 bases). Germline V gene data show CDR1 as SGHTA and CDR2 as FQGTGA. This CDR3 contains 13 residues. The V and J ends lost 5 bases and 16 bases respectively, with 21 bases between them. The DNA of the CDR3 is TGTGCCAGCAGCCCGCAATCGGGGTCGAGCAGCTTCTTC. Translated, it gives CASSPQSGSSSFF. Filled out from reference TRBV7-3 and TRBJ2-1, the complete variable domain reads GAGVSQTPSNKVTEKGKYVELRCDPISGHTALYWYRQSLGQGPEFLIYFQGTGAADDSGLPNDRFFAVRPEGSVSTLKIQRTERGDSAVYLCASSPQSGSSSFFGPGTRLTVL.

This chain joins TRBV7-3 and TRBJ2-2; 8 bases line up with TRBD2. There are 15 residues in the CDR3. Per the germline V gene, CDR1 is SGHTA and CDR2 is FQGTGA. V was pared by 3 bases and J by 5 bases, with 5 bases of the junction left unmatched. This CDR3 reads CASSFRSGRTGELFF. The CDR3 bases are TGTGCCAGCAGCTTTAGAAGCGGGAGAACCGGGGAGCTGTTTTTT.

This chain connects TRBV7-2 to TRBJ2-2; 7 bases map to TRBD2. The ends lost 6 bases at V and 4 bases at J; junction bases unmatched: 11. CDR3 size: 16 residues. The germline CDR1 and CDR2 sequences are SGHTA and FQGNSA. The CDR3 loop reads CASRRGGTVGTGELFF. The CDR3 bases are TGTGCCAGCAGGCGGGGAGGGACGGTTGGCACCGGGGAGCTGTTTTTT.

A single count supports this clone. CDR3 coding DNA: TGTGCCACCGGGGGTAGCGGGAGTGCAAATGAGCAGTTCTTC. Protein sequence: CATGGSGSANEQFF. The chain uses TRBV4-2 and TRBJ2-1, with TRBD2 identical over 9 bases. The CDR3 consists of 14 residues. Germline lookup yields CDR1 LGHNA and CDR2 YNFKEQ. Trimming took 10 bases from V and 7 from J; bases not matched to a gene: 11.

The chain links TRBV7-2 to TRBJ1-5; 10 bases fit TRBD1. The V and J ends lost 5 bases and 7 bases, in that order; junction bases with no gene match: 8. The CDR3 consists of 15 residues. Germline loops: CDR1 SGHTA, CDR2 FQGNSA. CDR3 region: CASSRTGTGVQPQHF. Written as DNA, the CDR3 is TGTGCCAGCAGCAGAACCGGGACAGGGGTACAGCCCCAGCATTTT.

DNA for the CDR3: TGTGCCTGGAGTGTACAGGGAAGCACTGAAGCTTTCTTT. It is translated as CAWSVQGSTEAFF. The chain has TRBV30 and TRBJ1-1; weak D call: TRBD1 (6 bases). Germline CDR1 and CDR2: GTSNPN and SVGIG (reference sequence). V was shortened by 0 bases and J by 4 bases, with 9 bases between the two germline ends. The CDR3 sequence is 13 residues long. Combining the CDR3 with reference TRBV30 and TRBJ1-1 gives the whole variable domain SQTIHQWPATLVQPVGSPLSLECTVEGTSNPNLYWYRQAAGRGLQLLFYSVGIGQISSEVPQNLSASRPQDRQFILSSKKLLLSDSGFYLCAWSVQGSTEAFFGQGTRLTVV.

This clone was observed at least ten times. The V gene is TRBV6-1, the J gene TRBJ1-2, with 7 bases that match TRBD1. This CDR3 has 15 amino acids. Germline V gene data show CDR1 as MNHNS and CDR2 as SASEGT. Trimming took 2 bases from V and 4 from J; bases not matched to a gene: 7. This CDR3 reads CASSERLRQGYGYTF. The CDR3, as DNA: TGTGCCAGCAGTGAAAGACTTAGACAGGGCTATGGCTACACCTTC.